Shown below are 10 T cell receptor beta chains from a single sample sequenced in a study of T cell changes during pregnancy in multiple sclerosis. TCRdb's copy holds only in-frame clones and misses some; the assay was immunoSEQ multiplex PCR. Of about 31,000 clones in the sample, about 87% were seen once. The sequences come from CD8+ T cells from peripheral blood mononuclear cells, collected in the first trimester of pregnancy. The receptors derive from a female donor with multiple sclerosis, enrolled in a pregnancy study.

V usage is TRBV4-1 and J usage is TRBJ2-7; D is possibly TRBD1 (6 bases). Germline lookup yields CDR1 MGHRA and CDR2 YSYEKL. The CDR3 contains 17 residues. The V end lost 4 bases, the J end lost 4 bases, and 23 bases lay between the germline ends. CDR3 in amino acids: CASSPQGDGFFAYEQYF. CDR3 nucleotide sequence: TGCGCCAGCAGCCCACAGGGTGACGGATTTTTCGCGTACGAGCAGTACTTC.

This rearrangement joins TRBV27 to TRBJ1-1; 11 nucleotides line up with TRBD1. Germline V CDR1 and CDR2: MNHEY, SMNVEV (reference sequence). Trimming cost V 4 bases and J 1 base; bases outside gene matches: 5. The CDR3 has 16 residues. The CDR3 sequence: CASSYGQGAPNTEAFF. The CDR3, as DNA: TGTGCCAGCAGTTACGGACAGGGGGCGCCGAACACTGAAGCTTTCTTT.

A few counts support this clone. The chain joins TRBV14 to TRBJ2-3, with TRBD2 matching over 13 bases. V shed 3 bases and J 4 bases; nucleotides not matched to a gene: 4. Germline V CDR1 and CDR2: SGHDN, FVKESK. The CDR3 extends over 16 amino acids. This CDR3 is CASSQLLAGGPDTQYF. In DNA form, the CDR3 reads TGTGCCAGCAGCCAGTTACTAGCGGGAGGGCCAGATACGCAGTATTTT.

This chain connects TRBV30 to TRBJ1-2, with 8 positions matching TRBD1. The J segment lost 4 bases and the V segment lost 4 bases, leaving 2 bases of the junction unmatched. The germline V gene has CDR1 GTSNPN and CDR2 SVGIG (reference sequence). The CDR3 contains 12 residues. The CDR3 DNA is TGTGCCTGGACAGGGGGCTTCTATGGCTACACCTTC. Amino acid sequence: CAWTGGFYGYTF.

This chain connects TRBV30 to TRBJ2-5; 8 nucleotides agree with TRBD2. This CDR3 contains 13 residues. CDR1 is GTSNPN, CDR2 SVGIG, per germline (reference sequence). V lost 2 bases and J lost 2; bases outside the gene matches: 1. The DNA for the CDR3 is TGTGCCTGGAGTAGACTAGCGCAAGAGACCCAGTACTTC. Its translation: CAWSRLAQETQYF.

This rearrangement joins TRBV19 to TRBJ2-7, with 11 bases lining up with TRBD2. Germline assignment: CDR1 LNHDA and CDR2 SQIVND (reference sequence). The CDR3 contains 15 residues. V was clipped by 5 bases and J by 4 bases; unmatched bases: 7. DNA of the CDR3: TGTGCCAGTAGTGCCTCCGGGACTAGCGGTTACGAGCAGTACTTC. This codes for CASSASGTSGYEQYF.

About this clone: Within the sample, other DNA sequences also encode this same CDR3. The V call is TRBV4-2, the J call TRBJ2-7; D perhaps matches TRBD2 (6 bases). Germline assignment: CDR1 LGHNA and CDR2 YNFKEQ. There are 15 residues in the CDR3. Trimming left V 0 bases short and J 2 bases short, with 11 bases between. In DNA, the CDR3 is TGTGCCAGCAGCCAAGAGGTAGCGGTGACCTACGAGCAGTACTTC. Protein sequence: CASSQEVAVTYEQYF.

CDR3 nucleotides: TGTGCCAGCAGACAGGGGGATCAGCCCCAGCATTTT. Translation gives CASRQGDQPQHF. This rearrangement joins TRBV6-1 to TRBJ1-5; 8 positions agree with TRBD1. V was clipped by 6 bases and J by 5 bases; unmatched bases: 0. This CDR3 spans 12 amino acids. Germline loops: CDR1 MNHNS, CDR2 SASEGT.

V and J are TRBV10-3 and TRBJ1-3; possibly TRBD1 for D (5 bases). The CDR3 has 16 residues. The germline V gene has CDR1 ENHRY and CDR2 SYGVKD. The V and J ends lost 3 bases and 0 bases respectively, with 12 bases between them. CDR3 DNA sequence: TGTGCCATCAGTGAACCAGACAGAAGCTCTGGAAACACCATATATTTT. Translation: CAISEPDRSSGNTIYF.

The chain has TRBV9 and TRBJ1-3, with D perhaps TRBD1 (6 bases). The CDR3 loop spans 16 amino acids. The germline V and J ends were trimmed by 4 bases and 3 bases, with 17 bases remaining between them. The germline V gene has CDR1 SGDLS and CDR2 YYNGEE. The CDR3 reads CASSPSGGADGNTIYF. In DNA form, the CDR3 reads TGTGCCAGCAGCCCCTCTGGGGGGGCAGATGGAAACACCATATATTTT. Complete variable domain (other parts from reference TRBV9 and TRBJ1-3): DSGVTQTPKHLITATGQRVTLRCSPRSGDLSVYWYQQSLDQGLQFLIQYYNGEERAKGNILERFSAQQFPDLHSELNLSSLELGDSALYFCASSPSGGADGNTIYFGEGSWLTVV.